This T cell receptor beta chain was sequenced for a study of blood T cell repertoires in COVID-19. In the study overall: COVID-19 samples, acute and convalescent, were from the United States, Italy and Spain.

This clone has more than one count but fewer than ten. Assay used: immunoSEQ multiplex PCR; TCRdb lists only in-frame clones, some missing. Found here are 280,000 or so clones, around 90% of them singletons; the top ten hold 5.5% to 7%. Trimming stripped 1 base from V and 2 bases from J, with 15 bases between. The CDR3 sequence is 16 residues long. The V gene's germline CDR1 is MGHRA and CDR2 YSYEKL. The rearrangement links TRBV4-1 to TRBJ2-7, with D tentatively TRBD2 (6 bases). The sequence came from a woman in her forties who had recovered from COVID-19. Sequences were obtained from PBMCs or T cells enriched from blood (not recorded which). The CDR3 is CASSQGSGPGAYEQYF. The CDR3 DNA follows: TGCGCCAGCAGCCAAGGGTCCGGCCCGGGGGCCTACGAGCAGTACTTC.